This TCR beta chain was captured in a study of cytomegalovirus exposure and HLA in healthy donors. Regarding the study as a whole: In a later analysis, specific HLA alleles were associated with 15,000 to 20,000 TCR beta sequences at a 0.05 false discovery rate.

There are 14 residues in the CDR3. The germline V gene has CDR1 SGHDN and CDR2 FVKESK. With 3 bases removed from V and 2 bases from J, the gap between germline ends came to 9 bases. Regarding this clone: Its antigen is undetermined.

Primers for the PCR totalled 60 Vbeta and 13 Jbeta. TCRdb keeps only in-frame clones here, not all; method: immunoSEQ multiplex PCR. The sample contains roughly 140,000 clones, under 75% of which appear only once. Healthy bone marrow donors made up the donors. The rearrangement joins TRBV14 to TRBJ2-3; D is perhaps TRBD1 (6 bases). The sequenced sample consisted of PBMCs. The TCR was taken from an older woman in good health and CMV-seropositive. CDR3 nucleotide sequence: TGTGCCAGCAGCCAGAACAGGGTCACAGATACGCAGTATTTT. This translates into CASSQNRVTDTQYF.